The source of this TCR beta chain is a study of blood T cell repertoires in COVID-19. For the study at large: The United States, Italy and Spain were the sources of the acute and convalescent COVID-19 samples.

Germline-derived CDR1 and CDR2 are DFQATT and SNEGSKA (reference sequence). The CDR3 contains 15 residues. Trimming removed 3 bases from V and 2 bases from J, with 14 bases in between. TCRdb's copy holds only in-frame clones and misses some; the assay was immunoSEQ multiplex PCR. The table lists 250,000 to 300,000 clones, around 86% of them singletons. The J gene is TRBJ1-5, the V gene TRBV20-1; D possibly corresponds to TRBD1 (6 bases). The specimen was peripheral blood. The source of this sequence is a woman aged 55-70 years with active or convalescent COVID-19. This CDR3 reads CSASGGKLGNQPQHF. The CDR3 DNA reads TGCAGTGCTAGTGGGGGCAAATTGGGCAATCAGCCCCAGCATTTT.